The 6 T cell receptor beta chains presented below share a single source sample, sequenced in a study of blood T cell repertoires in COVID-19. Repertoires were generated with immunoSEQ multiplex PCR, while TCRdb's copy carries only in-frame clones and drops some. Among 50,000 to 70,000 clones listed, about 88% were seen once. The sequenced sample consisted of peripheral blood. The receptors stem from a woman aged 70-85 years with active COVID-19.

V gene TRBV18 combines with J gene TRBJ1-1, with a possible D match to TRBD1 (6 bases). Trimming took off 3 bases at V and 0 bases at J, with 14 bases between the two ends. The germline V gene encodes CDR1 KGHSH and CDR2 LQKENI. CDR3 length: 16 amino acids. CDR3 amino acids: CASSPYGGQMNTEAFF. CDR3 DNA sequence: TGTGCCAGCTCACCGTACGGGGGGCAAATGAACACTGAAGCTTTCTTT.

The gene calls are TRBV24-1 and TRBJ2-1, with a weak D call TRBD2 (5 bases). The germline V and J ends were trimmed by 2 bases and 5 bases, with 12 bases remaining between them. The CDR3 sequence is 15 residues long. Per the germline V gene, CDR1 is KGHDR and CDR2 is SFDVKD. The DNA of the CDR3 is TGTGCCACCAGTGATTCGGGGAGCGGACACAATGAGCAGTTCTTC. It is translated as CATSDSGSGHNEQFF.

The genes are TRBV27 and TRBJ2-7, with a weak D call TRBD1 (5 bases). Trimming took 7 bases from V and 7 from J, leaving 14 bases between them. Germline V gives CDR1 MNHEY, CDR2 SMNVEV (reference sequence). The CDR3 spans 12 residues. For the CDR3, the DNA is TGTGCCAGCAAGCAGGGTGGCGGTGAGCAGTACTTC. It specifies CASKQGGGEQYF.

This clone has a handful of counts. The V and J genes are TRBV7-2 and TRBJ1-1; D is ambiguous. CDR1 and CDR2 (germline): SGHTA, FQGNSA. There are 15 residues in the CDR3. With 0 bases removed from V and 3 bases from J, the gap between germline ends came to 11 bases. This CDR3 is CASSLALFGDTEAFF. The CDR3 nucleotides read TGTGCCAGCAGCTTAGCGCTATTCGGGGACACTGAAGCTTTCTTT.

This chain joins TRBV28 and TRBJ1-3; D perhaps matches TRBD1 (5 bases). Trimming took 11 bases from V and 2 from J, leaving 16 bases between them. This CDR3 spans 14 amino acids. CDR1 and CDR2 (germline): MDHEN, SYDVKM. This CDR3 is CACCAGRAGNTIYF. CDR3 coding DNA: TGTGCCTGCTGCGCGGGGCGGGCTGGAAACACCATATATTTT. The full variable domain, completed using reference TRBV28 and TRBJ1-3, is DVKVTQSSRYLVKRTGEKVFLECVQDMDHENMFWYRQDPGLGLRLIYFSYDVKMKEKGDIPEGYSVSREKKERFSLILESASTNQTSMYLCACCAGRAGNTIYFGEGSWLTVV.

The rearrangement joins TRBV27 to TRBJ2-3, with D possibly matching TRBD2 (5 bases). Germline loops: CDR1 MNHEY, CDR2 SMNVEV (reference sequence). CDR3 length: 14 residues. Deletions cut 2 bases from V and 1 base from J, with 7 bases between. DNA of the CDR3: TGTGCCAGCAGTTTAACAGCGGGCACAGATACGCAGTATTTT. Its protein is CASSLTAGTDTQYF.